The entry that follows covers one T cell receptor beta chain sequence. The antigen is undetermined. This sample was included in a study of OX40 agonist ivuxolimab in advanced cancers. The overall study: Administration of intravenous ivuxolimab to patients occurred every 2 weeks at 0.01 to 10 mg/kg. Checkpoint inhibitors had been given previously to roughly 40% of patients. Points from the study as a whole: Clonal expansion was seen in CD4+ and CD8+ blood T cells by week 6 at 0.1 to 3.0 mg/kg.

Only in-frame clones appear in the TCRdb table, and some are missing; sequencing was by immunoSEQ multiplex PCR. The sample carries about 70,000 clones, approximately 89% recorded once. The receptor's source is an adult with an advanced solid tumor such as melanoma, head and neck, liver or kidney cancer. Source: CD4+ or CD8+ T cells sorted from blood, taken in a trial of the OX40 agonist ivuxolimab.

CDR3 sequence (DNA): TGTGCCAGCAGTGCGGCAGGGACCTACGAGCAGTACTTC. Its translation: CASSAAGTYEQYF. This chain uses TRBV2 with TRBJ2-7, with a weak D call TRBD1 (5 bases). The CDR3 loop spans 13 amino acids. Trimming removed 4 bases at V and 2 bases at J, with 9 bases between. CDR1 is SNHLY, CDR2 FYNNEI, per germline.